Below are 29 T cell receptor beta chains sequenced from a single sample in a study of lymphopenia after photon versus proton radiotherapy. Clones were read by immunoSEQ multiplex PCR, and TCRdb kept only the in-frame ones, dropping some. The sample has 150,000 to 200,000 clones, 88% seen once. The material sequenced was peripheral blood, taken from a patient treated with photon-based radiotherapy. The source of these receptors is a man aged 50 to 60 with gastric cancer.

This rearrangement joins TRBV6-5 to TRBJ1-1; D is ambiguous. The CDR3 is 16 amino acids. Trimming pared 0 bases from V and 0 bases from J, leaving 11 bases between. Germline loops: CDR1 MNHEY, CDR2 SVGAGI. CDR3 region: CASSYSSWRMNTEAFF. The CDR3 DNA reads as TGTGCCAGCAGTTACTCGAGTTGGCGGATGAACACTGAAGCTTTCTTT.

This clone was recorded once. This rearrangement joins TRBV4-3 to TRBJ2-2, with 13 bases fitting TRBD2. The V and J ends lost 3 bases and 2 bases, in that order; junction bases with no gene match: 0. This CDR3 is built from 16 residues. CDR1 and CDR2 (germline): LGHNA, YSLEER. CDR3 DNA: TGCGCCAGCAGCCAGGGACTAGCGGGAAACACCGGGGAGCTGTTTTTT. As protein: CASSQGLAGNTGELFF.

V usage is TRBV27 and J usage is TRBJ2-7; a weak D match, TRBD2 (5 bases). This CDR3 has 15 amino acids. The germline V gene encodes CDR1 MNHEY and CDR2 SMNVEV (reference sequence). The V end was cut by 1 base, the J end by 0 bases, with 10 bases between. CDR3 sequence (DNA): TGTGCCAGCAGTTTATTTCGGGGAAGCTCCTACGAGCAGTACTTC. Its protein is CASSLFRGSSYEQYF.

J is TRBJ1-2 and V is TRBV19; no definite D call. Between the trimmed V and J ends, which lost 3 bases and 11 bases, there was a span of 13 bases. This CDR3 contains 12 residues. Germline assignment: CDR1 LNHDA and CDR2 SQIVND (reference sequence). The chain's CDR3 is CASSMSALGYTF. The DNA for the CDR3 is TGTGCCAGTAGTATGTCAGCCCTAGGATACACCTTC.

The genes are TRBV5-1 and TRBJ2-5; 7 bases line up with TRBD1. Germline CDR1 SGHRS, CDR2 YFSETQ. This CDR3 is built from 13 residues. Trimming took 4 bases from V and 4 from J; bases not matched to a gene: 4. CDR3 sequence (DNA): TGCGCCAGCAGCCCCTGGACAGGAGAGACCCAGTACTTC. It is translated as CASSPWTGETQYF.

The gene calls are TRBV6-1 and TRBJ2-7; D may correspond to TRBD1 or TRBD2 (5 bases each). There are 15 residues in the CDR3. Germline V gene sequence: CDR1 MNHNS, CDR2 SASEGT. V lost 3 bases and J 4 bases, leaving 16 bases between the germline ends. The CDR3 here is CASSEGDPRLYEQYF. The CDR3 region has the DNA TGTGCCAGCAGTGAGGGGGACCCCCGTCTGTACGAGCAGTACTTC.

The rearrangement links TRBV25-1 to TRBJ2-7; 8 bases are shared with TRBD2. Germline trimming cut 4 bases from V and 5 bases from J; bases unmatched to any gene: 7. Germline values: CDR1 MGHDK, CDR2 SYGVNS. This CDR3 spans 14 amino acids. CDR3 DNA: TGTGCCAGCAGTGGGATTAGCGGGATGGACGAGCAGTACTTC. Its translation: CASSGISGMDEQYF.

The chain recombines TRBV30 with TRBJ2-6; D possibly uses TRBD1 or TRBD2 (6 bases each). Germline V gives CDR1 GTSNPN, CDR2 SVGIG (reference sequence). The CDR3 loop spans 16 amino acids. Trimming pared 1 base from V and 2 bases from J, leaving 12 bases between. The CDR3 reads CAWSGLGGPGANVLTF. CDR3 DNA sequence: TGTGCCTGGAGTGGTTTGGGGGGCCCTGGGGCCAACGTCCTGACTTTC.

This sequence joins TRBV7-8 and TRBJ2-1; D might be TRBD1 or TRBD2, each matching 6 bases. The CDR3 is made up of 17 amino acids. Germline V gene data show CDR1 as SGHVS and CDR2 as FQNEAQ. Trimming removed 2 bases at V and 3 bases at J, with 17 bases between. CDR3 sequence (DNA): TGTGCCAGCAGCTTACGCCCTCAAGGGGGAGGCTACAATGAGCAGTTCTTC. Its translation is CASSLRPQGGGYNEQFF.

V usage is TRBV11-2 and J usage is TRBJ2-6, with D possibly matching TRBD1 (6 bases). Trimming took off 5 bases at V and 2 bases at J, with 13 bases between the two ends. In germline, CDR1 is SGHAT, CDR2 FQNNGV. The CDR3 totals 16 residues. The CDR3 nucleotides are TGTGCCAGCAGCCCCAGGGGCAGGGCTGGGGCCAACGTCCTGACTTTC. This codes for CASSPRGRAGANVLTF.

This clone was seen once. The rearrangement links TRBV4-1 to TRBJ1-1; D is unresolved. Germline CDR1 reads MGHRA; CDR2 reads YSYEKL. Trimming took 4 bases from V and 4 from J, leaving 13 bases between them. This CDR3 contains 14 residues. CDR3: CASSPSSGITEAFF. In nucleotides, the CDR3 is TGCGCCAGCAGCCCTTCCTCGGGAATCACTGAAGCTTTCTTT.

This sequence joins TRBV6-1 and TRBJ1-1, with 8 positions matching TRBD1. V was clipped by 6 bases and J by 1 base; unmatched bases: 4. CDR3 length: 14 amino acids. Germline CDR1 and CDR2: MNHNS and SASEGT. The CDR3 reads CASSPDRGNTEAFF. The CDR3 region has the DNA TGTGCCAGCAGCCCTGACAGGGGGAACACTGAAGCTTTCTTT.

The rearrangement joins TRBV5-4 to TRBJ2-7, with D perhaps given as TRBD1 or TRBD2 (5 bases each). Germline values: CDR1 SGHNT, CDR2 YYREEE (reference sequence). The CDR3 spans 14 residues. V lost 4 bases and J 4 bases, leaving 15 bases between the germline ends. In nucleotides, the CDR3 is TGTGCCAGCAGCACTGATGGGACGAGGTACGAGCAGTACTTC. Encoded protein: CASSTDGTRYEQYF. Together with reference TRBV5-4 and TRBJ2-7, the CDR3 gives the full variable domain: ETGVTQSPTHLIKTRGQQVTLRCSSQSGHNTVSWYQQALGQGPQFIFQYYREEENGRGNFPPRFSGLQFPNYSSELNVNALELDDSALYLCASSTDGTRYEQYFGPGTRLTVT.

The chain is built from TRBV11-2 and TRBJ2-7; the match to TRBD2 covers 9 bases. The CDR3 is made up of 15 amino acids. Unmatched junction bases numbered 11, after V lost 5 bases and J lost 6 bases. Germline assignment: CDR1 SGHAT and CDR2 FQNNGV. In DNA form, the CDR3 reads TGTGCCAGCAGCCTCGCCGGGACTAGCTTGCGCGAGCAGTACTTC. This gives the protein CASSLAGTSLREQYF.

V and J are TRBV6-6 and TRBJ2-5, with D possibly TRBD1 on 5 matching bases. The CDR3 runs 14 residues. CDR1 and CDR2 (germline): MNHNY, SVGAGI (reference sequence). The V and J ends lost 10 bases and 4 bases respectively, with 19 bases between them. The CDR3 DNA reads TGTGCCACCATTCTCGGCAGGGTCCCAGAGACCCAGTACTTC. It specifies CATILGRVPETQYF.

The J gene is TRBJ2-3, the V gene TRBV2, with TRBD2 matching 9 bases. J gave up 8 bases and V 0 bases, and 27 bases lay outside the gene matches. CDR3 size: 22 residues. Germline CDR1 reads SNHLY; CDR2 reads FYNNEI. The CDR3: CASSEALHGRGGGRAPLGTQYF. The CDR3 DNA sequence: TGTGCCAGCAGTGAAGCGCTTCATGGTAGAGGGGGCGGGAGGGCCCCACTCGGTACGCAGTATTTT. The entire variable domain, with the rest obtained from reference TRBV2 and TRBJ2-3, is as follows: EPEVTQTPSHQVTQMGQEVILRCVPISNHLYFYWYRQILGQKVEFLVSFYNNEISEKSEIFDDQFSVERPDGSNFTLKIRSTKLEDSAMYFCASSEALHGRGGGRAPLGTQYFGPGTRLTVL.

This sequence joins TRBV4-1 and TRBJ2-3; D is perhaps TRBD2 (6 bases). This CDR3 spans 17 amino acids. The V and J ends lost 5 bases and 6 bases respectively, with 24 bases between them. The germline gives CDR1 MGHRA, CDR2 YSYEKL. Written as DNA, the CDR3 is TGCGCCAGCAGCTCCCTGGGAGGCGGGATTCGACTGGATACGCAGTATTTT. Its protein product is CASSSLGGGIRLDTQYF.

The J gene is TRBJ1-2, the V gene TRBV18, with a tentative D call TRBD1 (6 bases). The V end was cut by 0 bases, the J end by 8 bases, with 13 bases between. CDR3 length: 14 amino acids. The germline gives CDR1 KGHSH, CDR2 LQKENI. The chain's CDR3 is CASSPPRGGTGYTF. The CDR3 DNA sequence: TGTGCCAGCTCACCACCTCGAGGGGGGACGGGCTACACCTTC.

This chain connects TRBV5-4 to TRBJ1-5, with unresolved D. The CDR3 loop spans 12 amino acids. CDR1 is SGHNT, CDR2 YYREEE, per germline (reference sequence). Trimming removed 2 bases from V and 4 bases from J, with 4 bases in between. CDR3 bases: TGTGCCAGCAGCTTTTTGAATCAGCCCCAGCATTTT. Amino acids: CASSFLNQPQHF. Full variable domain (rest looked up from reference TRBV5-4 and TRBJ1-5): ETGVTQSPTHLIKTRGQQVTLRCSSQSGHNTVSWYQQALGQGPQFIFQYYREEENGRGNFPPRFSGLQFPNYSSELNVNALELDDSALYLCASSFLNQPQHFGDGTRLSIL.

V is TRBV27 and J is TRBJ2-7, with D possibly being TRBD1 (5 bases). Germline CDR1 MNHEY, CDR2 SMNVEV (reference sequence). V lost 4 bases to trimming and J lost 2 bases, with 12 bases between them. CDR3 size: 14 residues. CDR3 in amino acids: CASSSLTAAYEQYF. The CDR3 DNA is TGTGCCAGCAGTTCGTTGACAGCCGCCTACGAGCAGTACTTC.

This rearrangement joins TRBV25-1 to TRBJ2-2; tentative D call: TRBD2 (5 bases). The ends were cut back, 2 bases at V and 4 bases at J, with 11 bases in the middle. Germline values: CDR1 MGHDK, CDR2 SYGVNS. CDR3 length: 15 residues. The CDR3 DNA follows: TGTGCCAGCAGTGAACTGGGAGTTATCACCGGGGAGCTGTTTTTT. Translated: CASSELGVITGELFF.

The DNA of the CDR3 is TGCGCCAGCAGCTTTGGTAGCGGCACGAACACCGGGGAGCTGTTTTTT. This codes for CASSFGSGTNTGELFF. The V and J genes are TRBV5-1 and TRBJ2-2, with D possibly matching TRBD2 (6 bases). Per the germline V gene, CDR1 is SGHRS and CDR2 is YFSETQ. Trimming cost V 2 bases and J 0 bases, with 11 bases left between them. This CDR3 spans 16 amino acids.

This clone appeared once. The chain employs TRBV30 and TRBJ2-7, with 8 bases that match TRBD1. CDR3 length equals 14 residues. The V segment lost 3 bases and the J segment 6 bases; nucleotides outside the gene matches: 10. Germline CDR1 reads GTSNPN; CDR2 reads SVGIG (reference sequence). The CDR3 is CAWRNTGGRGEQYF. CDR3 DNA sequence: TGTGCCTGGAGAAACACAGGGGGGCGCGGCGAGCAGTACTTC.

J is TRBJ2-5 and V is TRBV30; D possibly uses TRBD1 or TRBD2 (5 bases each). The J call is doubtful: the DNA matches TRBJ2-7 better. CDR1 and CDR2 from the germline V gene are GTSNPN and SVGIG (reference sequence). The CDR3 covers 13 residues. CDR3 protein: CAWTGPSSYEQYF. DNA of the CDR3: TGTGCCTGGACGGGGCCCAGCTCCTACGAGCAGTACTTC.

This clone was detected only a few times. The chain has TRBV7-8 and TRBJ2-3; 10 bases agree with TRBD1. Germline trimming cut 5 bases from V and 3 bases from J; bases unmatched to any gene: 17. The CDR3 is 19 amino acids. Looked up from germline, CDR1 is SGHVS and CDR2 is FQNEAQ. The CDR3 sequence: CASSTWDRGTRMGTDTQYF. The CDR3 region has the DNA TGTGCCAGCAGCACTTGGGACAGGGGAACCCGAATGGGTACAGATACGCAGTATTTT.

CDR3 nucleotide sequence: TGTGCCAGCAGTGAAGTAACCTATGGCTACACCTTC. It encodes CASSEVTYGYTF. The rearrangement links TRBV2 to TRBJ1-2; no clear D. Trimming took 1 base from V and 4 from J, leaving 4 bases between them. Germline CDR1 reads SNHLY; CDR2 reads FYNNEI. The CDR3 is made up of 12 amino acids. Full variable domain (outside the CDR3, taken from reference TRBV2 and TRBJ1-2): EPEVTQTPSHQVTQMGQEVILRCVPISNHLYFYWYRQILGQKVEFLVSFYNNEISEKSEIFDDQFSVERPDGSNFTLKIRSTKLEDSAMYFCASSEVTYGYTFGSGTRLTVV.

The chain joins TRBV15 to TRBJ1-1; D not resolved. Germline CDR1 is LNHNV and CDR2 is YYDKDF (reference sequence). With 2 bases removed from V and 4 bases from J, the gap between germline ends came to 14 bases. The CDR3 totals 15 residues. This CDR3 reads CATSRQDGRGTEAFF. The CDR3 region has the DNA TGTGCCACCAGCAGACAGGACGGAAGAGGCACTGAAGCTTTCTTT.

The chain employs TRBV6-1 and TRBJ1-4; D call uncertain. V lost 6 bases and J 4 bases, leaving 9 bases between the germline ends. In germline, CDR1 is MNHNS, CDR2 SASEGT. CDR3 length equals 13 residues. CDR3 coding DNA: TGTGCCAGCAGCCCGGGGAATAATGAAAAACTGTTTTTT. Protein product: CASSPGNNEKLFF.

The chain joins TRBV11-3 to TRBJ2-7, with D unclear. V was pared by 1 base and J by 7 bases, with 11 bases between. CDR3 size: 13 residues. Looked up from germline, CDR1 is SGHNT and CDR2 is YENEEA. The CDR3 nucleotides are TGTGCCAGCAGCTTAGGTACACTACAAGAGCAGTACTTC. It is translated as CASSLGTLQEQYF.